The next 2 T cell receptor beta chains were all read from a single sample in a study of blood T cell repertoires in COVID-19. The table came from immunoSEQ multiplex PCR; TCRdb's copy has only in-frame clones and leaves some out. The sample lists a few hundred thousand clones, 88% occurring once. The sequenced sample consisted of PBMCs or T cells enriched from blood (not recorded which). Every receptor here comes from a woman aged 55-75 years in a cohort exposed to, infected with or recovered from COVID-19 (not recorded which).

The chain joins TRBV5-1 to TRBJ1-6, with TRBD1 as a possible D gene (6 bases). Trimming removed 0 bases at V and 11 bases at J, with 15 bases between. The CDR3 sequence is 15 residues long. Germline CDR1 reads SGHRS; CDR2 reads YFSETQ. The CDR3 here is CASSLEDPRGTPLHF. CDR3 sequence (DNA): TGCGCCAGCAGCTTGGAAGACCCCAGGGGTACACCCCTCCACTTT.

The rearrangement joins TRBV10-3 to TRBJ2-7, with 9 bases identical to TRBD1. The V and J ends lost 7 bases and 6 bases, in that order; junction bases with no gene match: 4. CDR1 ENHRY and CDR2 SYGVKD come from the germline V gene. The CDR3 length is 12 residues. DNA of the CDR3: TGTGCCATCATGGGGACAGGGCCCGAGCAGTACTTC. It codes for CAIMGTGPEQYF.